This entry lists 20 T cell receptor beta chains sequenced from one sample in a study of response to subunit inactivated influenza vaccine. TCRdb called the RT-PCR reads again in MiXCR, with one record for every CDR3 protein. The table has about 650,000 distinct CDR3 sequences, 14% seen once. Sequencing was performed on PBMCs from blood, taken around 14 days before vaccination. The receptors originated from a man aged 45-65 years who received an inactivated influenza vaccine.

Comment on this clonotype: At one end the junction does not follow the germline gene, possibly because of a read error. The DNA for the CDR3 is TGTGCCAGCAGCCCGGGGACAGGGGTCTACGAGCAGTGCTTC. Its translation is CASSPGTGVYEQCF. V is TRBV7-9 and J is TRBJ2-7, with TRBD1 identical over 10 bases. The CDR3 is made up of 14 amino acids. CDR1 SEHNR and CDR2 FQNEAQ come from the germline V gene (reference sequence).

This clonotype was found a few times. The genes are TRBV3-1 and TRBJ2-7; 9 bases align to TRBD2. The germline gives CDR1 LGHDT, CDR2 YNNKEL (reference sequence). The junction had 8 bases not matched to a gene; V was cut back by 1 base and J by 4 bases. The CDR3 runs 16 residues. The CDR3 DNA follows: TGTGCCAGCAGCCAAGGGTATAGCGGGAGATGGTACGAGCAGTACTTC. Its protein is CASSQGYSGRWYEQYF.

This clonotype was picked up a small number of times. The gene calls are TRBV4-3 and TRBJ2-1; the match to TRBD2 covers 9 bases. Germline loops: CDR1 LGHNA, CDR2 YSLEER. This CDR3 has 18 residues. V was clipped by 2 bases and J by 4 bases; unmatched bases: 12. The DNA of the CDR3 is TGCGCCAGCAGCCAACTACAAATAGCGGGGGAGCTATACAATGAGCAGTTCTTC. This sequence encodes CASSQLQIAGELYNEQFF.

The rearrangement links TRBV27 to TRBJ2-1, with 9 bases aligning to TRBD1. This CDR3 region has 14 residues. Germline values: CDR1 MNHEY, CDR2 SMNVEV (reference sequence). V dropped 8 bases and J dropped 4; count of bases not matched to a gene: 6. CDR3 loop: CASSYRGLYNEQFF. As DNA, the CDR3 is TGTGCCAGCTCCTACAGGGGGCTGTACAATGAGCAGTTCTTC.

This clonotype was found a few times. J is TRBJ2-3 and V is TRBV20-1; D ambiguous. Germline V gene data show CDR1 as DFQATT and CDR2 as SNEGSKA (reference sequence). CDR3 length: 17 residues. Trimming pared 0 bases from V and 0 bases from J, leaving 16 bases between. CDR3 protein: CSARDNVRLLSTDTQYF. CDR3 bases: TGCAGTGCTAGAGATAATGTACGGTTGCTGAGCACAGATACGCAGTATTTT.

This chain uses TRBV27 with TRBJ1-5, with D perhaps matching TRBD1 (6 bases). Germline loops: CDR1 MNHEY, CDR2 SMNVEV (reference sequence). V lost 6 bases and J lost 1, with 10 bases in between. This CDR3 has 14 amino acids. In nucleotides, the CDR3 is TGTGCCAGCAGGAGAGGGGGGAGCAATCAGCCCCAGCATTTT. This translates into CASRRGGSNQPQHF.

For the CDR3, the DNA is TGTGCCAGCAGCCAGCCGGGACAGAGCTCCTACGAGCAGTACTTC. The encoded protein is CASSQPGQSSYEQYF. The rearrangement joins TRBV4-2 to TRBJ2-7, with TRBD1 matching 7 bases. V gave up 3 bases and J gave up 0 bases; unmatched junction bases: 5. The CDR3 is made up of 15 amino acids. Germline assignment: CDR1 LGHNA and CDR2 YNFKEQ.

V and J are TRBV29-1 and TRBJ2-7, with 7 bases that match TRBD1. CDR3 length: 14 amino acids. Germline V lookup: CDR1 SQVTM, CDR2 ANQGSEA. V shed 1 base and J 2 bases; nucleotides not matched to a gene: 5. The DNA for the CDR3 is TGCAGCGTTGAAGCTGGGGACAGTACCTACGAGCAGTACTTC. Protein: CSVEAGDSTYEQYF.

The chain has TRBV28 and TRBJ2-1; D perhaps matches TRBD2 (7 bases). There are 18 residues in the CDR3. V shed 3 bases and J shed 2 bases, with 20 bases lying between them. Germline loops: CDR1 MDHEN, CDR2 SYDVKM. CDR3 bases: TGTGCCAGCAGTTTGGGGGCAGGGGCTAGCGGTACCTACAATGAGCAGTTCTTC. It is translated as CASSLGAGASGTYNEQFF. Supplemented by reference TRBV28 and TRBJ2-1, the full variable domain reads DVKVTQSSRYLVKRTGEKVFLECVQDMDHENMFWYRQDPGLGLRLIYFSYDVKMKEKGDIPEGYSVSREKKERFSLILESASTNQTSMYLCASSLGAGASGTYNEQFFGPGTRLTVL.

This clonotype was detected only a few times. The rearrangement links TRBV20-1 to TRBJ1-3, with D possibly matching TRBD1 (6 bases). Germline loops: CDR1 DFQATT, CDR2 SNEGSKA (reference sequence). V lost 3 bases and J 0 bases, leaving 9 bases between the germline ends. The CDR3 is made up of 14 amino acids. The CDR3 spells CSASEQGSGNTIYF. DNA for the CDR3: TGCAGTGCTAGCGAACAGGGCTCTGGAAACACCATATATTTT.

This clonotype was observed a few times. The chain couples TRBV20-1 to TRBJ2-7, with 7 bases lining up with TRBD2. CDR3 size: 13 residues. V shed 3 bases, J shed 5 bases, and the junction held 7 bases outside the gene matches. The germline CDR1 and CDR2 sequences are DFQATT and SNEGSKA (reference sequence). CDR3 nucleotide sequence: TGCAGTGCTAGTCAGCCGCTAGCGGACGAGCAGTACTTC. Protein product: CSASQPLADEQYF.

This chain connects TRBV10-2 to TRBJ2-7; the match to TRBD2 covers 8 bases. The CDR3 totals 16 residues. Germline V gene lookup returns CDR1 WSHSY and CDR2 SAAADI. The V and J ends lost 4 bases and 4 bases, in that order; junction bases with no gene match: 12. In nucleotides, the CDR3 is TGCGCCAGCAGTGTTGTCCCAGGACTAGCCAGTTACGAGCAGTACTTC. As protein: CASSVVPGLASYEQYF.

The chain links TRBV20-1 to TRBJ2-1, with a weak D call TRBD1 (5 bases). Between the trimmed V and J ends, which lost 1 base and 6 bases, there was a span of 10 bases. Germline V gene lookup returns CDR1 DFQATT and CDR2 SNEGSKA (reference sequence). CDR3 size: 13 residues. The CDR3 bases are TGCAGTGCTAGAGGACAGCTATTCAATGAGCAGTTCTTC. Its translation: CSARGQLFNEQFF.

V usage is TRBV18 and J usage is TRBJ1-3; D possibly corresponds to TRBD1 (5 bases). Germline V CDR1 and CDR2: KGHSH, LQKENI. Trimming stripped 3 bases from V and 0 bases from J, with 9 bases between. The CDR3 length is 15 residues. CDR3 coding DNA: TGTGCCAGCTCACCTAGGGGCGACTCTGGAAACACCATATATTTT. Amino acid sequence: CASSPRGDSGNTIYF.

CDR3 sequence: CASSLIGIGSGGYEQYF. CDR3 sequence (DNA): TGTGCCAGCAGCTTGATAGGGATTGGGTCTGGAGGCTACGAGCAGTACTTC. The rearrangement uses TRBV5-6 and TRBJ2-7, with D possibly being TRBD2 (5 bases). Trimming cost V 1 base and J 3 bases, with 20 bases left between them. Germline CDR1 and CDR2: SGHDT and YYEEEE. The CDR3 length is 17 residues. Complete variable domain (other parts from reference TRBV5-6 and TRBJ2-7): DAGVTQSPTHLIKTRGQQVTLRCSPKSGHDTVSWYQQALGQGPQFIFQYYEEEERQRGNFPDRFSGHQFPNYSSELNVNALLLGDSALYLCASSLIGIGSGGYEQYFGPGTRLTVT.

This clonotype showed up just a few times. The chain carries TRBV20-1 and TRBJ1-1, with no clear D. V was trimmed by 5 bases and J by 4 bases, leaving 17 bases between them. Germline V CDR1 and CDR2: DFQATT, SNEGSKA (reference sequence). The CDR3 extends over 14 amino acids. CDR3 region: CSALIFEGFTEAFF. The CDR3 nucleotides are TGCAGTGCTCTGATTTTCGAGGGCTTCACTGAAGCTTTCTTT.

The gene calls are TRBV10-2 and TRBJ2-3; D might be TRBD1 (6 bases). In germline, CDR1 is WSHSY, CDR2 SAAADI. The CDR3 spans 14 residues. The germline V and J ends were trimmed by 2 bases and 5 bases, with 11 bases remaining between them. In DNA form, the CDR3 reads TGCGCCAGCAGTGAGAACAGGGCAAGAGATACGCAGTATTTT. As protein: CASSENRARDTQYF.

There are many counts of this clonotype. The chain links TRBV20-1 to TRBJ2-1, with D perhaps matching TRBD2 (5 bases). The CDR3 spans 13 residues. The germline V and J ends were trimmed by 0 bases and 5 bases, with 8 bases remaining between them. Per the germline V gene, CDR1 is DFQATT and CDR2 is SNEGSKA (reference sequence). CDR3 sequence: CSARDRRDNEQFF. The CDR3, as DNA: TGCAGTGCTAGAGATCGGCGGGACAATGAGCAGTTCTTC.

This clonotype was seen only a few times. This chain connects TRBV20-1 to TRBJ2-1, with TRBD1 matching over 10 bases. V lost 0 bases to trimming and J lost 4 bases; unmatched junction nucleotides: 6. The CDR3 covers 16 residues. CDR1 and CDR2 (germline): DFQATT, SNEGSKA (reference sequence). The CDR3 spells CSAREWRTGGYNEQFF. DNA for the CDR3: TGCAGTGCTAGAGAGTGGAGGACAGGGGGTTACAATGAGCAGTTCTTC.

This clonotype was detected many times. The rearrangement links TRBV12-3 or TRBV12-4 to TRBJ1-3; 7 nucleotides align to TRBD1. The CDR3 has 15 amino acids. After removal of 7 bases from V and 0 bases from J, the junction contained 6 bases not matched to a gene. The CDR3, as DNA: TGTGCCAGCAAGCGGGACAGCTACTCTGGAAACACCATATATTTT. The encoded protein is CASKRDSYSGNTIYF.